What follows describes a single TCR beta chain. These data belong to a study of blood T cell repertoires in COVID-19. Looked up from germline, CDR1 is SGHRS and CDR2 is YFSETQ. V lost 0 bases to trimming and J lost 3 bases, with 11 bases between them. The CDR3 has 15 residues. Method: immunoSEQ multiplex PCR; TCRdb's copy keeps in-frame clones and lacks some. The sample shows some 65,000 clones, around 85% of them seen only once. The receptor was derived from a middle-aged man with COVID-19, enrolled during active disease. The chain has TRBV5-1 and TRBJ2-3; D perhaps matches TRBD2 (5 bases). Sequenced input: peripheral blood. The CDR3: CASSLGGVHTDTQYF. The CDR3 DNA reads TGCGCCAGCAGCTTGGGGGGAGTTCATACAGATACGCAGTATTTT.